This T cell receptor (beta chain) came from a study of beta chain features in type 1 diabetes. Germline values: CDR1 MGHRA, CDR2 YSYEKL. V was pared by 4 bases and J by 2 bases, with 9 bases of the junction left unmatched. This CDR3 spans 19 amino acids. On this clone itself: Its antigen remains unknown.

Every isolated RNA sample was fully reverse transcribed, so sequencing captured expressed TCRB transcripts. Only in-frame clones appear in the TCRdb table, and some are missing; sequencing was by immunoSEQ multiplex PCR. The repertoire holds around 70,000 clones, with about 50% as singletons. Study-level points and caveats: A pattern of fewer insertions and more deletions at VDJ junctions was seen in type 1 diabetes patients. When Type 1 diabetes patients were examined, their TCRB CDR3s proved moderately but significantly shorter in all four CD4+ subsets.

The chain carries TRBV4-1 and TRBJ2-1, with TRBD2 identical over 15 bases. This TCR derives from a man aged 25 to 40 with type 1 diabetes. The specimen was central memory CD4+ T cells from blood. The CDR3 nucleotides read TGCGCCAGCAGCCCGGGAGGACTAGCGGGAGGGGGAACCTACAATGAGCAGTTCTTC. It codes for CASSPGGLAGGGTYNEQFF.